The 24 T cell receptor beta chains listed next were all sequenced from one sample in a study of CD8 T cells in Susac syndrome. Random hexamers served to reverse transcribe roughly 0.45 to 1 ug RNA. TCRdb re-called the immunoSEQ multiplex PCR reads through MiXCR, storing one row per CDR3 protein. Of under 350,000 distinct CDR3 sequences in the sample, just over 90% are singletons; the top ten hold less than 0.08%. The specimen was CD4+ T cells from PBMCs. The receptor source for this set is a human donor with multiple sclerosis.

This clonotype turned up a few times. The chain recombines TRBV7-8 with TRBJ2-4, with 8 bases fitting TRBD1. CDR1 is SGHVS, CDR2 FQNEAQ, per germline. V shed 4 bases, J shed 8 bases, and the junction held 4 bases outside the gene matches. The CDR3 consists of 13 residues. The CDR3 coding sequence is TGTGCCAGCAGCTCGCGGACAGGGCACATTCAGTACTTC. Protein: CASSSRTGHIQYF.

This chain connects TRBV29-1 to TRBJ1-1, with D hard to call. This CDR3 region has 14 residues. Per germline, CDR1 SQVTM and CDR2 ANQGSEA. The ends were cut back, 5 bases at V and 1 base at J, with 14 bases in the middle. The CDR3 reads CSVLGRHSNTEAFF. CDR3 bases: TGCAGCGTTTTGGGGAGACATTCGAACACTGAAGCTTTCTTT.

The chain has TRBV6-5 and TRBJ2-2; 7 nucleotides agree with TRBD1. The CDR3 contains 16 residues. V gave up 2 bases and J gave up 2 bases; unmatched junction bases: 5. Germline loops: CDR1 MNHEY, CDR2 SVGAGI. The CDR3 protein is CASSYTRTGNTGELFF. The CDR3 bases are TGTGCCAGCAGTTACACCCGGACAGGCAACACCGGGGAGCTGTTTTTT.

The rearrangement links TRBV29-1 to TRBJ2-5, with a tentative D call TRBD1 (6 bases). This CDR3 is 11 amino acids long. Per the germline V gene, CDR1 is SQVTM and CDR2 is ANQGSEA. V shed 7 bases and J shed 7 bases, with 13 bases lying between them. The DNA of the CDR3 is TGCAGCGGGACCATAGGGGGGACCCAGTACTTC. This gives the protein CSGTIGGTQYF.

The chain employs TRBV7-2 and TRBJ2-3; D is possibly TRBD1 or TRBD2 (5 bases each). The CDR3 has 12 amino acids. Trimming cost V 5 bases and J 5 bases, with 8 bases left between them. Germline CDR1 and CDR2: SGHTA and FQGNSA. CDR3 residues: CASSRGVDTQYF. The CDR3 DNA sequence: TGTGCCAGCAGCCGAGGGGTAGATACGCAGTATTTT.

V is TRBV6-5 and J is TRBJ1-2, with a possible D match to TRBD1 (6 bases). This CDR3 has 10 residues. V was clipped by 8 bases and J by 10 bases, with 11 bases between them. Per the germline V gene, CDR1 is MNHEY and CDR2 is SVGAGI. The CDR3 sequence is CASYKGVYTF. As DNA, the CDR3 is TGTGCCAGCTATAAGGGGGTCTACACCTTC.

The gene calls are TRBV20-1 and TRBJ2-3; maybe TRBD1 (5 bases). This CDR3 is 15 amino acids long. Trimming cost V 5 bases and J 1 base, with 16 bases left between them. Germline lookup yields CDR1 DFQATT and CDR2 SNEGSKA (reference sequence). CDR3 coding DNA: TGCAGTGCTGAGCAGGGCAGGATGGGCACAGATACGCAGTATTTT. Amino acid sequence: CSAEQGRMGTDTQYF.

The chain uses TRBV4-3 and TRBJ2-4; TRBD2 agrees at 13 bases. Per the germline V gene, CDR1 is LGHNA and CDR2 is YSLEER. Trimming cost V 0 bases and J 11 bases; bases outside gene matches: 4. CDR3 length: 15 amino acids. In DNA, the CDR3 is TGCGCCAGCAGCCAAGATGAGACTAGCGGGAGGTTTCAGTACTTC. Translating it yields CASSQDETSGRFQYF.

The V gene is TRBV6-2 or TRBV6-3, the J gene TRBJ1-1, with D hard to call. Germline CDR1 and CDR2: MNHEY and SVGEGT. V shed 8 bases and J shed 1 base, with 11 bases lying between them. The CDR3 runs 13 residues. This CDR3 reads CASRPGGNTEAFF. The CDR3 DNA reads as TGTGCCAGCCGCCCGGGCGGGAACACTGAAGCTTTCTTT.

The gene calls are TRBV28 and TRBJ2-1; TRBD1 agrees at 8 bases. V lost 8 bases and J lost 1; bases outside the gene matches: 10. In germline, CDR1 is MDHEN, CDR2 SYDVKM. The CDR3 consists of 16 residues. For the CDR3, the DNA is TGTGCCAGCGAAACCCCGGACAGGGATTCCTACAATGAGCAGTTCTTC. Translation: CASETPDRDSYNEQFF.

The count of this clonotype is one. A junction boundary mismatches the germline segment, possibly from a read error. V gene TRBV6-2 or TRBV6-3 combines with J gene TRBJ2-7; D is unresolved. Looked up from germline, CDR1 is MNHEY and CDR2 is SVGEGT. This CDR3 has 15 amino acids. The CDR3 DNA sequence: TGTGCCGGCAGACTCGACAAGCCCCGTATCTACGAGCAGTACTTC. It codes for CAGRLDKPRIYEQYF.

This chain's CDR3 is CASSSGTFETQYF. In DNA form, the CDR3 reads TGTGCCAGTAGTTCCGGGACTTTTGAGACCCAGTACTTC. The V call is TRBV19, the J call TRBJ2-5; D perhaps matches TRBD2 (6 bases). CDR3 length equals 13 residues. V was cut by 5 bases and J by 5 bases, with 12 bases left in between. Germline V gene lookup returns CDR1 LNHDA and CDR2 SQIVND (reference sequence).

The CDR3 sequence is CASSPTEVEKLFF. CDR3 in DNA: TGTGCCAGCAGCCCAACGGAGGTTGAAAAACTGTTTTTT. The J gene is TRBJ1-4, the V gene TRBV7-9, with D hard to call. Germline CDR1 reads SEHNR; CDR2 reads FQNEAQ (reference sequence). Trimming shortened V by 5 bases and J by 7 bases, and 11 bases separated the two germline ends. The CDR3 sequence is 13 residues long.

The rearrangement joins TRBV20-1 to TRBJ2-1; D is unresolved. In germline, CDR1 is DFQATT, CDR2 SNEGSKA (reference sequence). V was shortened by 0 bases and J by 0 bases, with 6 bases between the two germline ends. This CDR3 region has 14 residues. The CDR3 sequence: CSARDLNSYNEQFF. In DNA form, the CDR3 reads TGCAGTGCTAGAGATCTCAACTCCTACAATGAGCAGTTCTTC.

The CDR3 DNA is TGTGCCAGCAGCTCCACTAGCGGTCGGACCGGGGAGCTGTTTTTT. Its protein is CASSSTSGRTGELFF. The rearrangement links TRBV7-2 to TRBJ2-2, with TRBD2 matching 8 bases. CDR3 length: 15 residues. V dropped 4 bases and J dropped 5; count of bases not matched to a gene: 6. Germline V gene sequence: CDR1 SGHTA, CDR2 FQGNSA.

The genes are TRBV19 and TRBJ1-4, with 7 bases identical to TRBD1. V lost 4 bases, J lost 8 bases, and 7 bases stayed unmatched. The CDR3 sequence is 14 residues long. CDR1 and CDR2 (germline): LNHDA, SQIVND (reference sequence). CDR3 protein: CASSTTGIQEKLFF. As DNA, the CDR3 is TGTGCCAGTAGTACGACAGGGATTCAGGAAAAACTGTTTTTT.

About this clonotype itself: A junction end diverges from the germline sequence, so it may reflect a read error. The chain has TRBV5-8 and TRBJ1-6; unclear D gene. CDR1 is SGHTS and CDR2 is YDEGEE in the germline V gene. This CDR3 has 13 amino acids. The CDR3: CASSFSINSPLHF. The CDR3 coding sequence is TGTGCCAGCAGCTTCTCTATCAATTCCCCCCTCCACTTT.

The V call is TRBV12-3 or TRBV12-4, the J call TRBJ2-1; 9 positions agree with TRBD2. The CDR3 consists of 16 residues. V trimming: 10 bases; J trimming: 1 base; junction bases outside the gene matches: 11. The CDR3 reads CATYPGGLASYNEQFF. The CDR3 nucleotides are TGTGCCACCTACCCGGGGGGACTAGCTTCCTACAATGAGCAGTTCTTC.

The rearrangement joins TRBV20-1 to TRBJ2-7; TRBD2 matches at 8 bases. The CDR3 is 14 amino acids. The germline V gene encodes CDR1 DFQATT and CDR2 SNEGSKA (reference sequence). After removal of 4 bases from V and 6 bases from J, the junction contained 11 bases not matched to a gene. CDR3 region: CSATLNPAGVEQYF. The CDR3 DNA follows: TGCAGTGCTACTCTTAACCCAGCGGGAGTCGAGCAGTACTTC.

The count of this clonotype is one. The CDR3 DNA sequence: TGCAGTGCGCCGAAGACAGAGACTTATGGCTACACCTTC. Translation: CSAPKTETYGYTF. V usage is TRBV20-1 and J usage is TRBJ1-2, with a tentative D call TRBD1 (5 bases). The CDR3 has 13 amino acids. Germline CDR1 and CDR2: DFQATT and SNEGSKA (reference sequence). With 6 bases removed from V and 5 bases from J, the gap between germline ends came to 16 bases.

J is TRBJ1-1 and V is TRBV9, with D unresolved. CDR1 is SGDLS and CDR2 is YYNGEE in the germline V gene. The V gene lost 0 bases and the J gene lost 1 base, with 7 bases spanning the gap. This CDR3 comprises 14 residues. DNA of the CDR3: TGTGCCAGCAGCGTAGCGACGGGGAACACTGAAGCTTTCTTT. Protein product: CASSVATGNTEAFF.

J is TRBJ2-1 and V is TRBV5-1, with D possibly TRBD1 on 5 matching bases. The V end was cut by 2 bases, the J end by 3 bases, with 15 bases between. The CDR3 sequence is 16 residues long. Looked up from germline, CDR1 is SGHRS and CDR2 is YFSETQ. The CDR3 DNA sequence: TGCGCCAGCAGCTTCAAAATCCAGGGTAGCTACAATGAGCAGTTCTTC. Protein: CASSFKIQGSYNEQFF.

V gene TRBV18 combines with J gene TRBJ1-2; D may be TRBD1 (5 bases). Deletions cut 6 bases from V and 6 bases from J, with 23 bases between. This CDR3 is 16 amino acids long. CDR1 KGHSH and CDR2 LQKENI come from the germline V gene. The CDR3 spells CASSPTSIRRGDGYTF. The CDR3 region has the DNA TGTGCCAGCTCTCCTACCTCCATCCGGCGAGGGGATGGCTACACCTTC. Full variable domain (outside the CDR3, taken from reference TRBV18 and TRBJ1-2): NAGVMQNPRHLVRRRGQEARLRCSPMKGHSHVYWYRQLPEEGLKFMVYLQKENIIDESGMPKERFSAEFPKEGPSILRIQQVVRGDSAAYFCASSPTSIRRGDGYTFGSGTRLTVV.

The chain links TRBV29-1 to TRBJ2-5, with D maybe TRBD1 (7 bases). This CDR3 contains 13 residues. Trimming removed 6 bases from V and 5 bases from J, with 16 bases in between. Per germline, CDR1 SQVTM and CDR2 ANQGSEA. CDR3 protein: CSVSGQGGETQYF. CDR3 bases: TGCAGCGTGTCCGGGCAGGGGGGCGAGACCCAGTACTTC.